The entry below describes one T cell receptor beta chain. The sample belongs to a study of CD8 T cells in Susac syndrome. Sequencing targeted TCR beta in blood CD8+ and CD4+ T cells. The V gene lost 4 bases and the J gene lost 1 base, with 19 bases spanning the gap. CDR1 and CDR2 (germline): MDHEN, SYDVKM. The CDR3 loop spans 17 amino acids. It was with random hexamers that 0.5 to 1 ug RNA was reverse transcribed. By means of immunoSEQ multiplex PCR, TCR beta CDR3 spanning 54 Vbeta and 13 Jbeta underwent amplification. One entry per CDR3 protein, called by TCRdb with MiXCR from the immunoSEQ multiplex PCR reads. The table includes a few hundred thousand distinct CDR3 sequences, about nine tenths detected once.

The sample comprised CD8+ T cells from PBMCs. The V and J genes are TRBV28 and TRBJ2-5; tentatively, D is TRBD2 (5 bases). This clonotype was obtained from a human donor with multiple sclerosis. CDR3 loop: CASSSSTRVGAQETQYF. The CDR3 DNA sequence: TGTGCCAGCAGTTCCTCCACCCGCGTGGGAGCCCAAGAGACCCAGTACTTC. Using reference TRBV28 and TRBJ2-5 for the parts outside the CDR3, the full variable domain is DVKVTQSSRYLVKRTGEKVFLECVQDMDHENMFWYRQDPGLGLRLIYFSYDVKMKEKGDIPEGYSVSREKKERFSLILESASTNQTSMYLCASSSSTRVGAQETQYFGPGTRLLVL.